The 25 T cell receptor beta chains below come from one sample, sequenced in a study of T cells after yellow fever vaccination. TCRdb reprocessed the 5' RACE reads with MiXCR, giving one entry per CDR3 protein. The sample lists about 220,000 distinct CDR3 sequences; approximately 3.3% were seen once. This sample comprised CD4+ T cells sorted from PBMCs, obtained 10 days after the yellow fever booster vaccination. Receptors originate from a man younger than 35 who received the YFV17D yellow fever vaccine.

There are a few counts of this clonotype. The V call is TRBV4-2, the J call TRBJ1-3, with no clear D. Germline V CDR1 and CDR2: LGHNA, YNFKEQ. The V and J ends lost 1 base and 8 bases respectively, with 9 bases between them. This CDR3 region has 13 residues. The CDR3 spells CASSQVGRDTIYF. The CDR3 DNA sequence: TGTGCCAGCAGCCAAGTGGGTAGGGACACCATATATTTT.

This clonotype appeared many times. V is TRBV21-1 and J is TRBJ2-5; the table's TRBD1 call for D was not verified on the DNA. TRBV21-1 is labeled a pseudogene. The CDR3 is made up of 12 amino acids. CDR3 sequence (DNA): TGTGCCAGCATAGGGACGTGGGAGACCCAGTACTTC. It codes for CASIGTWETQYF.

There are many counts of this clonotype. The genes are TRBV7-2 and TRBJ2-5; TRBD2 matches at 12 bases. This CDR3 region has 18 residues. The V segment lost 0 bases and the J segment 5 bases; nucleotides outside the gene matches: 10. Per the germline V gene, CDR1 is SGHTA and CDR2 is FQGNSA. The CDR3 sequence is CASSLALRSSGGVETQYF. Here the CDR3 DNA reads TGTGCCAGCAGCTTAGCGCTAAGATCTAGCGGGGGGGTTGAGACCCAGTACTTC.

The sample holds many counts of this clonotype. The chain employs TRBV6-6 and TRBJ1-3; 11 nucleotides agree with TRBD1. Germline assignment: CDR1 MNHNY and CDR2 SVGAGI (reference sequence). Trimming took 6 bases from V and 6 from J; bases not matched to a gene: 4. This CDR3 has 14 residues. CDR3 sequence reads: CASRTGQGVNTIYF. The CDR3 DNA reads TGTGCCAGCAGGACGGGACAGGGGGTAAACACCATATATTTT.

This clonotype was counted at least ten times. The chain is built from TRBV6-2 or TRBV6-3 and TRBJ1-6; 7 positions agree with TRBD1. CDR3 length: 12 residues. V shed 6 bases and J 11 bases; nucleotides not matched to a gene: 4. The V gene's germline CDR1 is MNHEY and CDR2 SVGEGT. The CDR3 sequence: CASRLTGTPLHF. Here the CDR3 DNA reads TGTGCCAGCAGACTGACAGGGACACCCCTCCACTTT.

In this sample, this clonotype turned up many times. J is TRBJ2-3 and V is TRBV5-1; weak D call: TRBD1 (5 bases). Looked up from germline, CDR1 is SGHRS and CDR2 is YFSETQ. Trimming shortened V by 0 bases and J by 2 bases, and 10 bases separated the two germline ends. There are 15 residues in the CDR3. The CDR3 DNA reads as TGCGCCAGCAGCTTGGGACAGAGTAACACAGATACGCAGTATTTT. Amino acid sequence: CASSLGQSNTDTQYF.

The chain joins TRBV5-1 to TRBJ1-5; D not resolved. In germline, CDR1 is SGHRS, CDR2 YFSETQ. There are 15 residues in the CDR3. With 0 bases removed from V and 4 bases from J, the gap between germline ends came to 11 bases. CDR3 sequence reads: CASSLDSLANQPQHF. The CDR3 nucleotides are TGCGCCAGCAGCTTGGACAGCCTAGCAAATCAGCCCCAGCATTTT. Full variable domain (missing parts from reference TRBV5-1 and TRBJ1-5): KAGVTQTPRYLIKTRGQQVTLSCSPISGHRSVSWYQQTPGQGLQFLFEYFSETQRNKGNFPGRFSGRQFSNSRSEMNVSTLELGDSALYLCASSLDSLANQPQHFGDGTRLSIL.

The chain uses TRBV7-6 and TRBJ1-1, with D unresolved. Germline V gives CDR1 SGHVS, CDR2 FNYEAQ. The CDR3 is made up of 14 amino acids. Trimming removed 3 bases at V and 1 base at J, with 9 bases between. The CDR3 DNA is TGTGCCAGCAGCTTCGAGTTGGCGAACACTGAAGCTTTCTTT. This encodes CASSFELANTEAFF.

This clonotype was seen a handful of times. The CDR3 coding sequence is TGCGCCAGCAGCCAAGAGCCCAGGGGGCGTGGGATAGGGTCAAGCTCCCGGTTCTTC. Its protein product is CASSQEPRGRGIGSSSRFF. The chain recombines TRBV4-1 with TRBJ2-1; 8 nucleotides match TRBD1. Germline V lookup: CDR1 MGHRA, CDR2 YSYEKL. This CDR3 has 19 amino acids. The V and J ends lost 0 bases and 15 bases, in that order; junction bases with no gene match: 25.

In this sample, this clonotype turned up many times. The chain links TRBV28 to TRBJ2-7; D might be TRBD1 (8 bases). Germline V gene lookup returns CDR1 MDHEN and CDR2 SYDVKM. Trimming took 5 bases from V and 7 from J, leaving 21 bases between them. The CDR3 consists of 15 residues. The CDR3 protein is CASSRLTGGAREQYV. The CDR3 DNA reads TGTGCCAGCAGTCGTCTCACAGGGGGGGCTAGGGAGCAGTACGTC.

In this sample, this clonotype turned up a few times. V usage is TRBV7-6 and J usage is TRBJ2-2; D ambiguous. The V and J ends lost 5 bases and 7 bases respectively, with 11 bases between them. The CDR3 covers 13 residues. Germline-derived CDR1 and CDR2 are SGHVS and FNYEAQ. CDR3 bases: TGTGCCAGCAGCAGGGCCAAGGACGGGGAGCTGTTTTTT. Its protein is CASSRAKDGELFF.

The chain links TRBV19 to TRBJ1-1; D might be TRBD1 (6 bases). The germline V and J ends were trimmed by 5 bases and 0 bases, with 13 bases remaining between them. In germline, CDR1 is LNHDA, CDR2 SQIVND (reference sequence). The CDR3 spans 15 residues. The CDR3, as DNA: TGTGCCAGTAGTTCATCGGGGGCGCTGAACACTGAAGCTTTCTTT. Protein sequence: CASSSSGALNTEAFF.

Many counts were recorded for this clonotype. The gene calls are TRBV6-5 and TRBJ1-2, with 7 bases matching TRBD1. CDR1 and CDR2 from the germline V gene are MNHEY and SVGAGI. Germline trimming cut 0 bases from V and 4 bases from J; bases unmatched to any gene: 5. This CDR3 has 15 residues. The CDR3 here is CASSYSTGWSYGYTF. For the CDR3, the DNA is TGTGCCAGCAGTTACTCGACAGGGTGGAGCTATGGCTACACCTTC.

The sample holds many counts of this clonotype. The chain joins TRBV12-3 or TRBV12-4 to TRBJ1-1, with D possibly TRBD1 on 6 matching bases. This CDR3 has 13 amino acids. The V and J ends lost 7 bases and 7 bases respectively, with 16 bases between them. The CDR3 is CASNKIQGIEAFF. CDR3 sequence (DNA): TGTGCCAGCAACAAGATTCAGGGGATTGAAGCTTTCTTT.

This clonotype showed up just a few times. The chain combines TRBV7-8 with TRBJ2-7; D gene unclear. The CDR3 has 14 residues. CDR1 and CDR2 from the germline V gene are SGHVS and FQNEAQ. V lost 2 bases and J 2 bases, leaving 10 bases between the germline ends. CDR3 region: CASSLKGIPYEQYV. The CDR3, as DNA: TGTGCCAGCAGCTTAAAAGGGATTCCCTACGAGCAGTACGTC.

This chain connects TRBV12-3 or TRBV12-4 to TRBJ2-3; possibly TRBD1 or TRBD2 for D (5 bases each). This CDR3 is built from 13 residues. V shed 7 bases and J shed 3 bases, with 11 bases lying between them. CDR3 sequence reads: CASNYGATDTQYF. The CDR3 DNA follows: TGTGCCAGCAATTACGGGGCAACAGATACGCAGTATTTT.

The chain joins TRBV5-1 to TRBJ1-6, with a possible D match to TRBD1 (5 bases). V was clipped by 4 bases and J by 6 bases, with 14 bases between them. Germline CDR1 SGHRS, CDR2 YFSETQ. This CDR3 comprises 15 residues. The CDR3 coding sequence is TGCGCCAGCAGCGTCCAAGGGGAGCCTAATTCACCCCTCCACTTT. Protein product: CASSVQGEPNSPLHF.

CDR3 in amino acids: CASSLQVTQYF. The CDR3 coding sequence is TGTGCCAGCAGTTTGCAAGTAACGCAGTATTTT. V and J are TRBV12-3 or TRBV12-4 and TRBJ2-3, with D hard to call. The CDR3 has 11 amino acids. Trimming stripped 3 bases from V and 9 bases from J, with 7 bases between.

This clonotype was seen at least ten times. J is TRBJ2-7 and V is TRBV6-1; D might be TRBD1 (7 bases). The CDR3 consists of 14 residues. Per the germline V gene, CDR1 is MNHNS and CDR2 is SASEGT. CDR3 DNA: TGTGCCAGCAGCCCGCAGGGGGGTCTCTACGAGCAGTATGTC. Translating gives CASSPQGGLYEQYV.

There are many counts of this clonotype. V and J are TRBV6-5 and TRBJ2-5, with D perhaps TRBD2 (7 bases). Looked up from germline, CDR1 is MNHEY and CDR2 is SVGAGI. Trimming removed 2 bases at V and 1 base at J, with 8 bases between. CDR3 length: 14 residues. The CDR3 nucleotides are TGTGCCAGCAGTTACGGGGGGGCCCAAGAGACCCAGTACTTC. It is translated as CASSYGGAQETQYF.

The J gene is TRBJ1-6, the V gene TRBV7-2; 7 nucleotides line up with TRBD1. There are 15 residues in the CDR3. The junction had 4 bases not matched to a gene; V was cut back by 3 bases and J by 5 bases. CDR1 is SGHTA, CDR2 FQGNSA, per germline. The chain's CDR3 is CASSFNRGHNSPLHF. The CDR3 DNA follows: TGTGCCAGCAGCTTCAACAGGGGCCATAATTCACCCCTCCACTTT.

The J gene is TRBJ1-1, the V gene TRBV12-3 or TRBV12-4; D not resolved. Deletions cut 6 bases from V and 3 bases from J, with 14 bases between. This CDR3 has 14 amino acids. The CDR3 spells CASSGGPFYTEAFF. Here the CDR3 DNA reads TGTGCCAGCAGCGGAGGACCTTTTTACACTGAAGCTTTCTTT.

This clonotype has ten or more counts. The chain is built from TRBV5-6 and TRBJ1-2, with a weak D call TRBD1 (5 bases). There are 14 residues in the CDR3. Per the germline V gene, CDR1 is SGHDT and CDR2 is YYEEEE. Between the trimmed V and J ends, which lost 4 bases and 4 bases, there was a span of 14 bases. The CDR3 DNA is TGTGCCAGCAGCACCATAACGGGGGGCTATGGCTACACCTTC. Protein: CASSTITGGYGYTF.

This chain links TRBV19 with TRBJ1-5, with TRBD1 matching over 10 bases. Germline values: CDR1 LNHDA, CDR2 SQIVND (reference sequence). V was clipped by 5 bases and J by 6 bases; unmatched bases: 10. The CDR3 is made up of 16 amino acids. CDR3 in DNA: TGTGCCAGTAGTCTGAACGGCGGGACAGGGGTTCAGCCCCAGCATTTT. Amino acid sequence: CASSLNGGTGVQPQHF.

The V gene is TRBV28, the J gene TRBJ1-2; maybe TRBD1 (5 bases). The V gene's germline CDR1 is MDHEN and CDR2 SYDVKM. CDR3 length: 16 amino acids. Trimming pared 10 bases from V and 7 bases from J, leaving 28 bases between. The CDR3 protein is CATPSQGGGGSGGYTF. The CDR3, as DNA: TGTGCCACCCCGTCCCAGGGCGGGGGGGGGTCTGGTGGCTACACCTTC.